The 18 T cell receptor beta chains listed next were all sequenced from one sample in a study of T cell responses to AZD1222 COVID-19 vaccine. Data came from immunoSEQ multiplex PCR; TCRdb stores just in-frame clones and leaves some out. The table records about 160,000 clones, 90% to 95% of them present only once. This specimen consisted of peripheral blood, obtained on day 0 of AZD1222 vaccination. Every receptor here comes from an adult in good health.

The J gene is TRBJ1-2, the V gene TRBV25-1; D is perhaps TRBD1 (5 bases). The V and J ends lost 7 bases and 7 bases respectively, with 19 bases between them. The CDR3 is made up of 14 amino acids. The V gene's germline CDR1 is MGHDK and CDR2 SYGVNS. CDR3 sequence reads: CASMSSRGVSGYTF. The CDR3 nucleotides are TGTGCCAGCATGTCTAGCCGGGGGGTTAGTGGCTACACCTTC.

V usage is TRBV19 and J usage is TRBJ1-4; D remains ambiguous. CDR3 size: 13 residues. The V end was cut by 7 bases, the J end by 3 bases, with 9 bases between. The germline V gene encodes CDR1 LNHDA and CDR2 SQIVND (reference sequence). The CDR3 is CASTGPPNEKLFF. The CDR3 region has the DNA TGTGCCAGTACGGGCCCCCCTAATGAAAAACTGTTTTTT.

This chain links TRBV3-1 (or the pseudogene TRBV3-2) with TRBJ1-6, with D possibly TRBD1 on 6 matching bases. Germline V gene data show CDR1 as LGHDT and CDR2 as YNNKEL (reference sequence). V was trimmed by 0 bases and J by 5 bases, leaving 14 bases between them. CDR3 length: 17 residues. This CDR3 is CASSQDRGAPNNSPLHF. CDR3 DNA sequence: TGTGCCAGCAGCCAAGATCGGGGGGCACCCAATAATTCACCCCTCCACTTT.

V and J are TRBV5-1 and TRBJ2-2, with D hard to call. CDR3 length: 16 amino acids. CDR1 and CDR2 (germline): SGHRS, YFSETQ. Trimming removed 1 base from V and 0 bases from J, with 10 bases in between. As DNA, the CDR3 is TGCGCCAGCAGCTTGAGAAGCAGTCCGAACACCGGGGAGCTGTTTTTT. Its translation is CASSLRSSPNTGELFF.

The chain has TRBV4-1 and TRBJ1-2, with D possibly being TRBD1 (5 bases). V lost 3 bases to trimming and J lost 1 base, with 21 bases between them. This CDR3 has 18 amino acids. Germline CDR1 and CDR2: MGHRA and YSYEKL. DNA for the CDR3: TGCGCCAGCAGCCACAGGGAACTAGAGGGCCTCCGTAACTATGGCTACACCTTC. Protein sequence: CASSHRELEGLRNYGYTF.

The rearrangement links TRBV9 to TRBJ2-1, with D possibly being TRBD1 (5 bases). The CDR3 is 17 residues long. The germline V and J ends were trimmed by 0 bases and 0 bases, with 13 bases remaining between them. Looked up from germline, CDR1 is SGDLS and CDR2 is YYNGEE. The CDR3 loop reads CASSVEGQDSSYNEQFF. In DNA form, the CDR3 reads TGTGCCAGCAGCGTAGAGGGGCAAGACAGCTCCTACAATGAGCAGTTCTTC.

The gene calls are TRBV20-1 and TRBJ1-2; D may be TRBD1 (5 bases). Germline CDR1 and CDR2: DFQATT and SNEGSKA (reference sequence). V was pared by 2 bases and J by 11 bases, with 12 bases between. This CDR3 contains 11 residues. In DNA, the CDR3 is TGCAGTGCTAGACTTGTTAAGGGGTACACCTTC. Encoded protein: CSARLVKGYTF.

This clone was counted once. This chain connects TRBV6-2 or TRBV6-3 to TRBJ1-2; no reliable D call. Germline V lookup: CDR1 MNHEY, CDR2 SVGEGT. The CDR3 has 13 residues. Trimming removed 0 bases at V and 7 bases at J, with 9 bases between. Here the CDR3 DNA reads TGTGCCAGCAGTTACTCCGGGATGCGTGGCTACACCTTC. It encodes CASSYSGMRGYTF.

The chain couples TRBV12-5 to TRBJ2-1; TRBD1 is a possible D gene (5 bases). This CDR3 contains 15 residues. Germline CDR1 is LGHNT and CDR2 is FRNRAP. V was pared by 0 bases and J by 9 bases, with 15 bases between. The CDR3 DNA is TGTGCTAGTGGTTTGGTTAAGGCAGGGTTCAGTGAGCAGTTCTTC. It yields the protein CASGLVKAGFSEQFF.

V gene TRBV5-5 combines with J gene TRBJ1-5; maybe TRBD1 (6 bases). Germline loops: CDR1 SGHKS, CDR2 YYEKEE (reference sequence). Between the trimmed V and J ends, which lost 4 bases and 7 bases, there was a span of 18 bases. This CDR3 has 15 residues. CDR3 region: CASSPRGGGGQPQHF. The CDR3 DNA follows: TGTGCCAGCAGCCCAAGGGGGGGCGGAGGGCAGCCCCAGCATTTT.

This chain joins TRBV30 and TRBJ2-7; D might be TRBD1 (6 bases). The V end lost 1 base, the J end lost 10 bases, and 11 bases lay between the germline ends. The CDR3 covers 11 residues. Germline assignment: CDR1 GTSNPN and CDR2 SVGIG (reference sequence). The CDR3 loop is CAWSGGRGQYF. The DNA for the CDR3 is TGTGCCTGGAGTGGGGGCAGGGGACAGTACTTC. The whole variable domain, remainder taken from reference TRBV30 and TRBJ2-7, is SQTIHQWPATLVQPVGSPLSLECTVEGTSNPNLYWYRQAAGRGLQLLFYSVGIGQISSEVPQNLSASRPQDRQFILSSKKLLLSDSGFYLCAWSGGRGQYFGPGTRLTVT.

The rearrangement links TRBV7-9 to TRBJ2-2, with D unresolved. The V end was cut by 2 bases, the J end by 2 bases, with 15 bases between. Germline CDR1 SEHNR, CDR2 FQNEAQ (reference sequence). The CDR3 is 17 amino acids. The chain's CDR3 is CASSLFGSQGNTGELFF. CDR3 in DNA: TGTGCCAGCAGCTTATTCGGTTCCCAAGGCAACACCGGGGAGCTGTTTTTT.

The gene calls are TRBV5-4 and TRBJ2-1; D might be TRBD1 (6 bases). The V and J ends lost 4 bases and 5 bases respectively, with 10 bases between them. Germline CDR1 and CDR2: SGHNT and YYREEE (reference sequence). The CDR3 loop spans 13 amino acids. CDR3 region: CASSPRTDNEQFF. CDR3 DNA sequence: TGTGCCAGCAGCCCCCGGACAGACAATGAGCAGTTCTTC.

The CDR3: CASRGSYGYTF. The CDR3, as DNA: TGTGCCAGCAGGGGGTCATATGGCTACACCTTC. This rearrangement joins TRBV27 to TRBJ1-2, with D uncertain. V lost 6 bases and J lost 5, with 7 bases in between. CDR1 and CDR2 from the germline V gene are MNHEY and SMNVEV (reference sequence). The length of the CDR3 is 11 residues.

The rearrangement links TRBV30 to TRBJ2-3, with TRBD2 identical over 9 bases. J lost 6 bases, V lost 7 bases, and 11 bases had no gene match. The CDR3 runs to 14 residues. Germline loops: CDR1 GTSNPN, CDR2 SVGIG (reference sequence). The CDR3 here is CASRLASGADTQYF. In DNA, the CDR3 is TGTGCCTCCCGTCTTGCTAGCGGGGCGGATACGCAGTATTTT.

V usage is TRBV19 and J usage is TRBJ1-1; 7 bases match TRBD1. Trimming at V came to 1 base and at J to 5 bases, leaving 4 bases not matched to a gene. The germline CDR1 and CDR2 sequences are LNHDA and SQIVND (reference sequence). The CDR3 contains 14 residues. CDR3 sequence: CASSIGNRGTEAFF. CDR3 coding DNA: TGTGCCAGTAGTATAGGAAACAGGGGTACTGAAGCTTTCTTT.

The chain employs TRBV4-1 and TRBJ2-7, with TRBD1 matching 9 bases. V lost 0 bases to trimming and J lost 6 bases; unmatched junction nucleotides: 9. Per the germline V gene, CDR1 is MGHRA and CDR2 is YSYEKL. The CDR3 contains 16 residues. The CDR3 spells CASSQDRPGQGAEQYF. In nucleotides, the CDR3 is TGCGCCAGCAGCCAAGATAGACCGGGACAGGGTGCCGAGCAGTACTTC.

This clone was observed once. The V call is TRBV7-2, the J call TRBJ2-7, with no clear D. This CDR3 has 12 amino acids. Trimming shortened V by 5 bases and J by 3 bases, and 8 bases separated the two germline ends. Germline values: CDR1 SGHTA, CDR2 FQGNSA. Here the CDR3 reads CASSPLNYEQYF. In DNA form, the CDR3 reads TGTGCCAGCAGCCCGTTGAACTACGAGCAGTACTTC.